This T cell receptor (beta chain) comes out of a study of blood T cell repertoires in COVID-19. The germline V gene encodes CDR1 SNHLY and CDR2 FYNNEI. V was pared by 6 bases and J by 0 bases, with 4 bases of the junction left unmatched. This CDR3 spans 15 amino acids. The method was immunoSEQ multiplex PCR; TCRdb's version includes in-frame clones alone and lacks a portion of them. The table includes 250,000 to 300,000 clones, around 88% detected once. Source material: peripheral blood. This clonotype was obtained from a man aged 25 to 40 with active or convalescent COVID-19. The chain carries TRBV2 and TRBJ1-3; the match to TRBD1 covers 8 bases. The CDR3 DNA is TGTGCCAGCAGCCAAGACAGGGGCTCTGGAAACACCATATATTTT. This codes for CASSQDRGSGNTIYF. The whole variable domain, filled in from reference TRBV2 and TRBJ1-3, reads EPEVTQTPSHQVTQMGQEVILRCVPISNHLYFYWYRQILGQKVEFLVSFYNNEISEKSEIFDDQFSVERPDGSNFTLKIRSTKLEDSAMYFCASSQDRGSGNTIYFGEGSWLTVV.